Shown below are 15 T cell receptor beta chains from a single sample sequenced in a study of cytomegalovirus exposure and HLA in healthy donors. The assay was immunoSEQ multiplex PCR, and TCRdb's table has in-frame clones only and misses some. This sample has about 130,000 clones; approximately 92% occur once, and the top ten carry over 8.5%. The sample consisted of PBMCs. Source of these receptors: a woman between 18 and 30 years old in good health and CMV-seropositive.

The genes are TRBV10-3 and TRBJ2-7; TRBD1 might be the D (7 bases). V was trimmed by 5 bases and J by 4 bases, leaving 18 bases between them. The germline V gene has CDR1 ENHRY and CDR2 SYGVKD. CDR3 size: 15 residues. CDR3 in DNA: TGTGCCATCAGTACAAGACAGGGAGGAGTGTACGAGCAGTACTTC. Residues: CAISTRQGGVYEQYF.

The V and J genes are TRBV5-6 and TRBJ2-7; 8 positions match TRBD1. Germline V CDR1 and CDR2: SGHDT, YYEEEE. Trimming at V came to 0 bases and at J to 13 bases, leaving 9 bases not matched to a gene. The length of the CDR3 is 13 residues. CDR3 residues: CASSLGQGARRYF. The CDR3 coding sequence is TGTGCCAGCAGCTTGGGGCAGGGGGCGCGAAGATACTTC. The variable domain in full, completed from reference TRBV5-6 and TRBJ2-7, reads DAGVTQSPTHLIKTRGQQVTLRCSPKSGHDTVSWYQQALGQGPQFIFQYYEEEERQRGNFPDRFSGHQFPNYSSELNVNALLLGDSALYLCASSLGQGARRYFGPGTRLTVT.

This rearrangement joins TRBV7-2 to TRBJ2-1, with 9 nucleotides matching TRBD2. This CDR3 has 15 amino acids. Unmatched junction bases numbered 0, after V lost 0 bases and J lost 3 bases. Germline assignment: CDR1 SGHTA and CDR2 FQGNSA. The CDR3 sequence is CASSLALAGYNEQFF. In DNA form, the CDR3 reads TGTGCCAGCAGCTTAGCACTAGCGGGCTACAATGAGCAGTTCTTC. The variable domain in full, with the rest retrieved from reference TRBV7-2 and TRBJ2-1, is GAGVSQSPSNKVTEKGKDVELRCDPISGHTALYWYRQSLGQGLEFLIYFQGNSAPDKSGLPSDRFSAERTGGSVSTLTIQRTQQEDSAVYLCASSLALAGYNEQFFGPGTRLTVL.

The chain is built from TRBV4-2 and TRBJ2-7; D is possibly TRBD2 (6 bases). Looked up from germline, CDR1 is LGHNA and CDR2 is YNFKEQ. This CDR3 region has 16 residues. Trimming removed 0 bases at V and 4 bases at J, with 16 bases between. CDR3 residues: CASSQEYEDYEYEQYF. The CDR3 bases are TGTGCCAGCAGCCAAGAGTATGAGGACTATGAGTACGAGCAGTACTTC.

The chain combines TRBV5-1 with TRBJ2-2; 15 nucleotides line up with TRBD2. Germline values: CDR1 SGHRS, CDR2 YFSETQ. This CDR3 contains 19 residues. The V segment lost 1 base and the J segment 6 bases; nucleotides outside the gene matches: 10. The CDR3 bases are TGCGCCAGCAGCTTGACCCGGACTAGCGGGGGGGTTTTCGCCGGGGAGCTGTTTTTT. Translating gives CASSLTRTSGGVFAGELFF.

This clone was counted a single time. The rearrangement links TRBV7-9 to TRBJ1-2; TRBD1 matches 7 bases. V shed 2 bases and J 3 bases; nucleotides not matched to a gene: 9. Germline lookup yields CDR1 SEHNR and CDR2 FQNEAQ (reference sequence). This CDR3 has 16 amino acids. The CDR3 DNA follows: TGTGCCAGCAGCTTACCCTCGACAGGGACGCACTATGGCTACACCTTC. Translated, it gives CASSLPSTGTHYGYTF.

This clone was recorded once. The J gene is TRBJ2-7, the V gene TRBV10-3; TRBD2 matches at 8 bases. The CDR3 runs 12 residues. The germline V gene has CDR1 ENHRY and CDR2 SYGVKD. Trimming cost V 8 bases and J 1 base; bases outside gene matches: 1. In DNA form, the CDR3 reads TGTGCCATCCGGGGGGGTTCCTACGAGCAGTACTTC. Translated, it gives CAIRGGSYEQYF.

The chain employs TRBV11-2 and TRBJ2-5, with TRBD2 matching 14 bases. The V gene end was trimmed by 5 bases and the J gene end by 9 bases; junction bases not matched to a gene: 14. Germline CDR1 is SGHAT and CDR2 is FQNNGV. This CDR3 has 17 amino acids. The CDR3 coding sequence is TGTGCCAGCAGCGCCCCCCGTGGGACTAGCGGGGGTGGGGCCCAGTACTTC. Its translation: CASSAPRGTSGGGAQYF.

V gene TRBV11-2 combines with J gene TRBJ2-2, with a weak D call TRBD2 (5 bases). CDR3 length: 11 amino acids. Germline lookup yields CDR1 SGHAT and CDR2 FQNNGV. Trimming pared 3 bases from V and 12 bases from J, leaving 8 bases between. The CDR3, as DNA: TGTGCCAGCAGCTTGAGAGGGAAGCTGTTTTTT. It yields the protein CASSLRGKLFF.

The CDR3 sequence: CASSQGAYGYTF. The DNA of the CDR3 is TGTGCCAGCAGTCAGGGTGCCTATGGCTACACCTTC. This chain joins TRBV6-5 and TRBJ1-2; tentatively, D is TRBD1 (5 bases). Germline-derived CDR1 and CDR2 are MNHEY and SVGAGI. Between the trimmed V and J ends, which lost 5 bases and 4 bases, there was a span of 8 bases. There are 12 residues in the CDR3.

The chain links TRBV10-3 to TRBJ1-6; tentative D call: TRBD1 (5 bases). The V end was cut by 3 bases, the J end by 5 bases, with 17 bases between. Germline CDR1 reads ENHRY; CDR2 reads SYGVKD. This CDR3 contains 17 residues. CDR3 residues: CAISDPTHRPNNSPLHF. In DNA, the CDR3 is TGTGCCATCAGTGATCCAACGCACAGGCCTAATAATTCACCCCTCCACTTT.

J is TRBJ2-3 and V is TRBV5-1; 7 bases agree with TRBD2. The CDR3 has 14 amino acids. The V segment lost 3 bases and the J segment 2 bases; nucleotides outside the gene matches: 3. Germline assignment: CDR1 SGHRS and CDR2 YFSETQ. In DNA form, the CDR3 reads TGCGCCAGCAGCTCGGGGACTAACACAGATACGCAGTATTTT. Translated, it gives CASSSGTNTDTQYF. The entire variable domain, with the rest obtained from reference TRBV5-1 and TRBJ2-3, is as follows: KAGVTQTPRYLIKTRGQQVTLSCSPISGHRSVSWYQQTPGQGLQFLFEYFSETQRNKGNFPGRFSGRQFSNSRSEMNVSTLELGDSALYLCASSSGTNTDTQYFGPGTRLTVL.

The chain uses TRBV7-9 and TRBJ1-1, with D perhaps TRBD1 (6 bases). The CDR3 consists of 13 residues. Germline CDR1 SEHNR, CDR2 FQNEAQ (reference sequence). Trimming left V 6 bases short and J 1 base short, with 9 bases between. CDR3 sequence (DNA): TGTGCCAGCAGATTCAGGGGGAACACTGAAGCTTTCTTT. This codes for CASRFRGNTEAFF.

This clone was seen once. The V gene is TRBV18, the J gene TRBJ2-7; a weak D match, TRBD1 (7 bases). The germline CDR1 and CDR2 sequences are KGHSH and LQKENI. V was shortened by 2 bases and J by 1 base, with 18 bases between the two germline ends. The CDR3 is 17 amino acids. CDR3 sequence reads: CASSPEGWQGGSYEQYF. CDR3 DNA sequence: TGTGCCAGCTCACCAGAGGGTTGGCAGGGGGGATCCTACGAGCAGTACTTC.

This clone has a handful of counts. The chain carries TRBV4-2 and TRBJ1-1; unclear D gene. The CDR3 length is 13 residues. CDR1 is LGHNA, CDR2 YNFKEQ, per germline. Trimming removed 5 bases at V and 8 bases at J, with 15 bases between. The CDR3 is CASSAEPSAEAFF. The CDR3 bases are TGTGCCAGCAGCGCCGAACCCTCAGCGGAAGCTTTCTTT.